The TCR beta chain under discussion was sequenced for a study of post-analysis software for immune sequencing data. The TCR beta cDNA libraries carried unique molecular identifiers. TCRdb ran MiXCR on the PCR reads and lists one entry per CDR3 protein. This table has hundreds of thousands of distinct CDR3 sequences, about 32% appearing once. This clonotype was seen a handful of times. Sequencing input: blood. The TCR comes from a girl between 5 and 17 years old with multiple sclerosis.

CDR3: CASSPSVGDQPQHF. For the CDR3, the DNA is TGTGCCAGCAGCCCCTCAGTAGGGGATCAGCCCCAGCATTTT. The genes are TRBV25-1 and TRBJ1-5, with TRBD1 as a possible D gene (5 bases). The CDR3 loop spans 14 amino acids. From germline, CDR1 is MGHDK and CDR2 SYGVNS. Trimming removed 6 bases at V and 5 bases at J, with 14 bases between.